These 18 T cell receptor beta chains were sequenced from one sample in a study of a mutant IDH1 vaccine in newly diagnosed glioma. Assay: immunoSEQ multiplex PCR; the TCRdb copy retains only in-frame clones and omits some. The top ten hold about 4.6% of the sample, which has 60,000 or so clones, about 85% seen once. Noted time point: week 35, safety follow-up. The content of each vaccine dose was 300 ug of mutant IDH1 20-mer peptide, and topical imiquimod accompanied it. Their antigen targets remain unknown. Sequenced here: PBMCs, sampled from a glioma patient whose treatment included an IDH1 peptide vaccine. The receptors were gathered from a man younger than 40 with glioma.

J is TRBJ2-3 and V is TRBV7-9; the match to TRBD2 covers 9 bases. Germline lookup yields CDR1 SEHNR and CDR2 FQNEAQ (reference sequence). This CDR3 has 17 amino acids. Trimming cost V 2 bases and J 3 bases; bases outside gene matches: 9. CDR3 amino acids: CASSLIVGLATTDTQYF. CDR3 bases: TGTGCCAGCAGCTTAATAGTAGGACTAGCGACGACAGATACGCAGTATTTT. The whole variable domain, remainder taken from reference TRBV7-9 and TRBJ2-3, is DTGVSQNPRHKITKRGQNVTFRCDPISEHNRLYWYRQTLGQGPEFLTYFQNEAQLEKSRLLSDRFSAERPKGSFSTLEIQRTEQGDSAMYLCASSLIVGLATTDTQYFGPGTRLTVL.

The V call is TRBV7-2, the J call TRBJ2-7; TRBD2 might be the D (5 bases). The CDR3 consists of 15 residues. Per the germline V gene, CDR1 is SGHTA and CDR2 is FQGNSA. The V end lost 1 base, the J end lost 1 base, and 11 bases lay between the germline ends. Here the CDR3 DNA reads TGTGCCAGCAGCTTAGGAGGGTTTGTTTCCTACGAGCAGTACTTC. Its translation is CASSLGGFVSYEQYF.

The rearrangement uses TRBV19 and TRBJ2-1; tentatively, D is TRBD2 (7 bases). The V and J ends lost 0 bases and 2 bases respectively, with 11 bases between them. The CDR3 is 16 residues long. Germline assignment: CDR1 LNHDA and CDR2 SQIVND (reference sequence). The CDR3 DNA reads TGTGCCAGTAGTATAGAGAACGGGGGGCCCTACAATGAGCAGTTCTTC. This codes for CASSIENGGPYNEQFF. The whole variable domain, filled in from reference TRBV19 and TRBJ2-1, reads DGGITQSPKYLFRKEGQNVTLSCEQNLNHDAMYWYRQDPGQGLRLIYYSQIVNDFQKGDIAEGYSVSREKKESFPLTVTSAQKNPTAFYLCASSIENGGPYNEQFFGPGTRLTVL.

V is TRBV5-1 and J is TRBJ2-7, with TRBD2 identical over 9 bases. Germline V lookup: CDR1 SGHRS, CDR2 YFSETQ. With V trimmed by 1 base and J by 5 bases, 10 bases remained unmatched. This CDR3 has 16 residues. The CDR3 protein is CASSLSPGTSTNEQYF. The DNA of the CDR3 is TGCGCCAGCAGCTTGAGTCCCGGGACTAGCACCAACGAGCAGTACTTC.

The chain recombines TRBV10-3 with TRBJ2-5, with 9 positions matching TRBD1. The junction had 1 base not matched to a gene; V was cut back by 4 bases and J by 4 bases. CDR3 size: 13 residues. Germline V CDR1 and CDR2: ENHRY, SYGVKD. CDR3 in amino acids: CAISGQGVETQYF. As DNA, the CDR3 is TGTGCCATCAGTGGACAGGGGGTAGAGACCCAGTACTTC.

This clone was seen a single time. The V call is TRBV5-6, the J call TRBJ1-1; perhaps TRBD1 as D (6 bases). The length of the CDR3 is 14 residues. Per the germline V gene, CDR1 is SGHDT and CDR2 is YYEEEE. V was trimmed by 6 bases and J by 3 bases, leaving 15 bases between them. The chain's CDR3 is CASNPGQRDTEAFF. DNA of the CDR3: TGTGCCAGCAACCCCGGACAGAGGGACACTGAAGCTTTCTTT.

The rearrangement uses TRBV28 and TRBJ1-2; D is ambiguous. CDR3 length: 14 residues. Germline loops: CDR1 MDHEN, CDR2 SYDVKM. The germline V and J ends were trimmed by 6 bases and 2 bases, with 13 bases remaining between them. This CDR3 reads CASSINRGNYGYTF. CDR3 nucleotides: TGTGCCAGCAGCATCAACAGAGGGAACTATGGCTACACCTTC.

The CDR3 is CASSGDREPNQPQHF. The DNA of the CDR3 is TGTGCCAGCAGCGGAGACAGGGAACCCAATCAGCCCCAGCATTTT. The chain couples TRBV7-9 to TRBJ1-5; 7 bases line up with TRBD1. Germline loops: CDR1 SEHNR, CDR2 FQNEAQ (reference sequence). The CDR3 runs to 15 residues. V was pared by 5 bases and J by 3 bases, with 7 bases of the junction left unmatched.

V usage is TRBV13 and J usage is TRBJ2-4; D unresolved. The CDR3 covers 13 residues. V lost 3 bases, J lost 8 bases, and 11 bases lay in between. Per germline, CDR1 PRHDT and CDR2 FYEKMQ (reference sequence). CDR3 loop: CASSFTTEHIQYF. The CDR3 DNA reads TGTGCCAGCAGCTTCACCACAGAGCACATTCAGTACTTC. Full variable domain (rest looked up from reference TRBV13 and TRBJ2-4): AAGVIQSPRHLIKEKRETATLKCYPIPRHDTVYWYQQGPGQDPQFLISFYEKMQSDKGSIPDRFSAQQFSDYHSELNMSSLELGDSALYFCASSFTTEHIQYFGAGTRLSVL.

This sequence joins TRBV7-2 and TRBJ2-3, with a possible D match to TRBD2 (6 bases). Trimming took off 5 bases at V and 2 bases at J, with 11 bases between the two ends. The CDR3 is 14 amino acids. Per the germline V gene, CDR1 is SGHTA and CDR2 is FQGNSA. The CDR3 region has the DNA TGTGCCAGCAGCGTGGGACTGGTCACAGATACGCAGTATTTT. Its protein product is CASSVGLVTDTQYF.

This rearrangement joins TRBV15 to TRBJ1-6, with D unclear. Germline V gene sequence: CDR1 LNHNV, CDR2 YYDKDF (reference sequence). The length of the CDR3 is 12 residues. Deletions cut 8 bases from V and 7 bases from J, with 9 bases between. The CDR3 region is CATGQTNSPLHF. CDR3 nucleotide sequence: TGTGCCACCGGGCAGACGAATTCACCCCTCCACTTT.

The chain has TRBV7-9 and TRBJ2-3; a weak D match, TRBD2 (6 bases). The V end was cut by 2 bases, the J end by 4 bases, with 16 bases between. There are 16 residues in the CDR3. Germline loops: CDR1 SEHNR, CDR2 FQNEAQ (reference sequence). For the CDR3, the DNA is TGTGCCAGCAGCTTAAACCGGGTCTCGGGAGCAGATACGCAGTATTTT. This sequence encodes CASSLNRVSGADTQYF. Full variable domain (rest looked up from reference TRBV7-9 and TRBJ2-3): DTGVSQNPRHKITKRGQNVTFRCDPISEHNRLYWYRQTLGQGPEFLTYFQNEAQLEKSRLLSDRFSAERPKGSFSTLEIQRTEQGDSAMYLCASSLNRVSGADTQYFGPGTRLTVL.

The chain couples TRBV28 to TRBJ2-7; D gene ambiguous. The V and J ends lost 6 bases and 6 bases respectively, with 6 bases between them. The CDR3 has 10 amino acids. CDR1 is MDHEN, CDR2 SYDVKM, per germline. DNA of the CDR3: TGTGCCAGCAGCGACATCGAGCAGTACTTC. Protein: CASSDIEQYF.

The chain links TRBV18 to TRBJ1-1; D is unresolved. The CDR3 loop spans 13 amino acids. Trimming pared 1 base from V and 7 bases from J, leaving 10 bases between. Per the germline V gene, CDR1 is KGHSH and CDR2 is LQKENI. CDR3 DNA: TGTGCCAGCTCACCACGGGGTAAAGGTGAAGCTTTCTTT. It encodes CASSPRGKGEAFF.

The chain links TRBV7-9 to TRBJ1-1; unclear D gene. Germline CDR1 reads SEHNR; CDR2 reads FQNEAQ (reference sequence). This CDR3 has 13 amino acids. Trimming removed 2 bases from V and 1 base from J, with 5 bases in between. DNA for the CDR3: TGTGCCAGCAGCTTAACGGGGAACACTGAAGCTTTCTTT. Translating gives CASSLTGNTEAFF. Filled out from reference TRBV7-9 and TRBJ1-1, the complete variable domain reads DTGVSQNPRHKITKRGQNVTFRCDPISEHNRLYWYRQTLGQGPEFLTYFQNEAQLEKSRLLSDRFSAERPKGSFSTLEIQRTEQGDSAMYLCASSLTGNTEAFFGQGTRLTVV.

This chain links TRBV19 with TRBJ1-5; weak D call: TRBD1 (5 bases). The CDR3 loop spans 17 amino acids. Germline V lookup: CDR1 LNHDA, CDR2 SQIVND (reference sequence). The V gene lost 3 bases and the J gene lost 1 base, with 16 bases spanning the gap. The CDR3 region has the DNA TGTGCCAGTAGTATTTTTGGGGGTGAGGGCAGCAATCAGCCCCAGCATTTT. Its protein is CASSIFGGEGSNQPQHF.

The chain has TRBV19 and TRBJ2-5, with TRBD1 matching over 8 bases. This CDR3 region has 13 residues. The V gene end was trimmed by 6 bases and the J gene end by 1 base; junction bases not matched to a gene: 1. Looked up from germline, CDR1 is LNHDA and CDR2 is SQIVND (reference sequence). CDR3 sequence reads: CASRGTGQETQYF. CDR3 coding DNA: TGTGCCAGTAGAGGGACAGGCCAAGAGACCCAGTACTTC.

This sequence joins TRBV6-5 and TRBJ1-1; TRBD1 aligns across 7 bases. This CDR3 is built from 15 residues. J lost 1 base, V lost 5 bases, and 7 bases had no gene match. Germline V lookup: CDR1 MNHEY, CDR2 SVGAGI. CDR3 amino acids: CASSIGQAWNTEAFF. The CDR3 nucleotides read TGTGCCAGCAGTATCGGACAGGCATGGAACACTGAAGCTTTCTTT.